These 22 T cell receptor beta chains were sequenced from one sample in a study of blood T cell repertoires in COVID-19. TCRdb's copy holds only in-frame clones and misses some; the assay was immunoSEQ multiplex PCR. Of some 250,000 clones listed, approximately 90% were seen once; the top ten hold under 9.5%. Sequencing was carried out using PBMCs or T cells enriched from blood (not recorded which). These receptors were obtained from a middle-aged man who had recovered from COVID-19.

The chain recombines TRBV24-1 with TRBJ2-5, with a possible D match to TRBD1 (5 bases). The V end was cut by 3 bases, the J end by 5 bases, with 9 bases between. The germline CDR1 and CDR2 sequences are KGHDR and SFDVKD. The CDR3 has 13 amino acids. In nucleotides, the CDR3 is TGTGCCACCAGTGATCAGGGCCAGGAGACCCAGTACTTC. This gives the protein CATSDQGQETQYF.

DNA for the CDR3: TGTGCCAGCAGGTCAGGGGCCGTTGCCGGGGAGCTGTTTTTT. Protein: CASRSGAVAGELFF. The chain recombines TRBV2 with TRBJ2-2; possibly TRBD1 for D (6 bases). CDR1 SNHLY and CDR2 FYNNEI come from the germline V gene. This CDR3 has 14 residues. Deletions cut 6 bases from V and 6 bases from J, with 14 bases between.

The gene calls are TRBV5-1 and TRBJ2-1; weak D call: TRBD2 (5 bases). V lost 0 bases and J lost 5, with 9 bases in between. CDR1 is SGHRS, CDR2 YFSETQ, per germline. CDR3 length equals 14 residues. DNA for the CDR3: TGCGCCAGCAGCTTGGAACTAGTCAACAATGAGCAGTTCTTC. Its translation: CASSLELVNNEQFF.

V gene TRBV28 combines with J gene TRBJ1-5; 9 bases align to TRBD1. The CDR3 is 15 residues long. J lost 9 bases, V lost 6 bases, and 12 bases had no gene match. CDR1 is MDHEN and CDR2 is SYDVKM in the germline V gene. The DNA for the CDR3 is TGTGCCAGCAGCCGCCCGGGACAGGGCATACGGCCCCAGCATTTT. It is translated as CASSRPGQGIRPQHF.

The chain joins TRBV5-1 to TRBJ2-1, with a possible D match to TRBD2 (6 bases). CDR1 and CDR2 from the germline V gene are SGHRS and YFSETQ. The CDR3 is 16 amino acids. Trimming left V 4 bases short and J 0 bases short, with 14 bases between. The CDR3 here is CASSPFAGSSYNEQFF. The CDR3 bases are TGCGCCAGCAGCCCCTTCGCGGGGAGCTCCTACAATGAGCAGTTCTTC.

The chain employs TRBV9 and TRBJ1-2, with TRBD1 identical over 7 bases. The CDR3 loop spans 16 amino acids. V shed 4 bases and J 0 bases; nucleotides not matched to a gene: 9. CDR1 SGDLS and CDR2 YYNGEE come from the germline V gene. CDR3 DNA: TGTGCCAGCAGCAACCGACAGGGAGCAACTAACTATGGCTACACCTTC. It yields the protein CASSNRQGATNYGYTF.

The J gene is TRBJ2-1, the V gene TRBV24-1, with 10 bases lining up with TRBD2. Losses at the gene ends were 4 bases for V and 0 bases for J; bases not matched to a gene: 11. The V gene's germline CDR1 is KGHDR and CDR2 SFDVKD. The CDR3 has 19 residues. For the CDR3, the DNA is TGTGCCACCAGTGACCCGACTAGCGGGTTCTCGAGCTCCTACAATGAGCAGTTCTTC. Translation gives CATSDPTSGFSSSYNEQFF.

V and J are TRBV12-5 and TRBJ2-7; D is unresolved. CDR1 and CDR2 (germline): LGHNT, FRNRAP. V lost 6 bases, J lost 2 bases, and 17 bases lay in between. The CDR3 totals 15 residues. CDR3 amino acids: CASGAMAGSPYEQYF. The CDR3 DNA is TGTGCTAGTGGCGCGATGGCAGGTTCCCCCTACGAGCAGTACTTC.

This chain uses TRBV2 with TRBJ1-4; 9 nucleotides line up with TRBD1. In germline, CDR1 is SNHLY, CDR2 FYNNEI. This CDR3 is built from 16 residues. With 7 bases clipped from V and 7 bases from J, the junction kept 13 bases outside the gene matches. In DNA form, the CDR3 reads TGTGCCAGCAACCAACCGGCGGGACAGGGTAGTGAAAAACTGTTTTTT. Amino acid sequence: CASNQPAGQGSEKLFF.

With respect to this clone: Since a much larger clone is just one base distant, this may be a read error. V gene TRBV9 combines with J gene TRBJ1-1, with D perhaps TRBD1 (5 bases). The V end lost 1 base, the J end lost 1 base, and 5 bases lay between the germline ends. This CDR3 contains 13 residues. Germline CDR1 SGDLS, CDR2 YYNGEE. In DNA, the CDR3 is TGTGCCAGCAGCGTACAGGGGAACACTGAAGCTTTCTTT. As protein: CASSVQGNTEAFF.

The chain is built from TRBV5-5 and TRBJ1-2, with a weak D call TRBD1 (5 bases). The germline V gene encodes CDR1 SGHKS and CDR2 YYEKEE (reference sequence). With 1 base removed from V and 2 bases from J, the gap between germline ends came to 12 bases. The CDR3 covers 15 residues. The CDR3 loop reads CASSLRDGGNYGYTF. CDR3 DNA sequence: TGTGCCAGCAGCTTGCGGGACGGAGGGAACTATGGCTACACCTTC.

The chain combines TRBV4-1 with TRBJ1-5; 8 bases agree with TRBD1. The CDR3 is made up of 16 amino acids. Germline values: CDR1 MGHRA, CDR2 YSYEKL. The junction had 7 bases not matched to a gene; V was cut back by 1 base and J by 5 bases. In nucleotides, the CDR3 is TGCGCCAGCAGCCAAGTCACGGACAGGGCGGATCAGCCCCAGCATTTT. It translates to CASSQVTDRADQPQHF.

V gene TRBV12-3 or TRBV12-4 combines with J gene TRBJ2-3; 11 nucleotides align to TRBD2. The V and J ends lost 11 bases and 2 bases, in that order; junction bases with no gene match: 3. The CDR3 loop spans 13 amino acids. The CDR3 nucleotides are TGTGCCGCGACTAGCGGGAACACAGATACGCAGTATTTT. Its protein is CAATSGNTDTQYF.

J is TRBJ1-2 and V is TRBV6-5; 9 bases fit TRBD1. The junction had 4 bases not matched to a gene; V was cut back by 5 bases and J by 3 bases. Germline V CDR1 and CDR2: MNHEY, SVGAGI. This CDR3 has 14 amino acids. The CDR3 sequence is CASSRDRGDYGYTF. In DNA, the CDR3 is TGTGCCAGCAGTCGAGACAGGGGGGACTATGGCTACACCTTC.

The chain recombines TRBV2 with TRBJ1-1; possible D gene TRBD1, 5 bases. The CDR3 loop spans 11 amino acids. The V end lost 7 bases, the J end lost 7 bases, and 10 bases lay between the germline ends. Looked up from germline, CDR1 is SNHLY and CDR2 is FYNNEI. Here the CDR3 reads CASTLTVEAFF. CDR3 nucleotide sequence: TGTGCCAGCACCCTGACAGTTGAAGCTTTCTTT.

The chain links TRBV5-1 to TRBJ1-4; D may be TRBD1 (6 bases). Germline CDR1 and CDR2: SGHRS and YFSETQ. V was clipped by 0 bases and J by 4 bases, with 16 bases between them. CDR3 length equals 17 residues. CDR3 nucleotide sequence: TGCGCCAGCAGCTTGGAATTTTTGGGACACAATAATGAAAAACTGTTTTTT. It yields the protein CASSLEFLGHNNEKLFF.

The chain has TRBV5-1 and TRBJ2-7; 8 bases match TRBD2. The ends lost 2 bases at V and 4 bases at J; junction bases unmatched: 5. CDR3 length: 14 residues. Per the germline V gene, CDR1 is SGHRS and CDR2 is YFSETQ. The CDR3 bases are TGCGCCAGCAGCTTAGCGGGGGCCCAATACGAGCAGTACTTC. Encoded protein: CASSLAGAQYEQYF.

The V gene is TRBV9, the J gene TRBJ1-3; D is undetermined. The CDR3 length is 14 residues. Trimming shortened V by 0 bases and J by 3 bases, and 7 bases separated the two germline ends. CDR1 is SGDLS and CDR2 is YYNGEE in the germline V gene. The CDR3 coding sequence is TGTGCCAGCAGCGTAGTAGAGGGTGGAAACACCATATATTTT. Amino acid sequence: CASSVVEGGNTIYF.

V is TRBV19 and J is TRBJ2-3, with 13 positions matching TRBD2. The CDR3 has 16 amino acids. V was clipped by 4 bases and J by 5 bases; unmatched bases: 6. Germline assignment: CDR1 LNHDA and CDR2 SQIVND (reference sequence). This chain's CDR3 is CASSTGLAGVVDTQYF. CDR3 nucleotide sequence: TGTGCCAGTAGTACTGGACTAGCGGGAGTGGTAGATACGCAGTATTTT. The full variable domain, in which reference TRBV19 and TRBJ2-3 provide the parts outside the CDR3, is DGGITQSPKYLFRKEGQNVTLSCEQNLNHDAMYWYRQDPGQGLRLIYYSQIVNDFQKGDIAEGYSVSREKKESFPLTVTSAQKNPTAFYLCASSTGLAGVVDTQYFGPGTRLTVL.

V gene TRBV7-6 combines with J gene TRBJ2-2, with D hard to call. The germline CDR1 and CDR2 sequences are SGHVS and FNYEAQ. V was shortened by 3 bases and J by 4 bases, with 12 bases between the two germline ends. The CDR3 spans 15 residues. CDR3 coding DNA: TGTGCCAGCAGCTTTTCTTCCTTATCCACCGGGGAGCTGTTTTTT. The encoded protein is CASSFSSLSTGELFF. The full variable domain, with the rest looked up from reference TRBV7-6 and TRBJ2-2, is GAGVSQSPRYKVTKRGQDVALRCDPISGHVSLYWYRQALGQGPEFLTYFNYEAQQDKSGLPNDRFSAERPEGSISTLTIQRTEQRDSAMYRCASSFSSLSTGELFFGEGSRLTVL.

The chain joins TRBV19 to TRBJ2-4, with 11 bases identical to TRBD2. The CDR3 totals 17 residues. CDR1 is LNHDA and CDR2 is SQIVND in the germline V gene (reference sequence). V gave up 2 bases and J gave up 5 bases; unmatched junction bases: 8. The CDR3 sequence is CASSISPLAGEQNIQYF. The CDR3 DNA follows: TGTGCCAGTAGTATATCCCCACTAGCGGGGGAGCAAAACATTCAGTACTTC.

The V and J genes are TRBV4-1 and TRBJ2-3; TRBD1 matches at 8 bases. V gave up 4 bases and J gave up 2 bases; unmatched junction bases: 11. The germline gives CDR1 MGHRA, CDR2 YSYEKL. The CDR3 has 17 amino acids. CDR3 DNA sequence: TGCGCCAGCAGCCTTATCACCCGGGACAGGTCCACAGATACGCAGTATTTT. Translating it yields CASSLITRDRSTDTQYF.